A single sample gave rise to the 27 T cell receptor beta chains below, sequenced in a study of HIV-infected patients and healthy controls (TCRdb year 2014). The library was prepared using 5' RACE. The instrument was an Illumina MiSeq. TCRdb took the public reads, trimmed them with fastp at Q25, ran MiXCR for clone calling and kept in-frame beta chains. Rows with one shared CDR3 protein collapse into an entry with the most common genes and DNA. This sample gives roughly 68,000 distinct CDR3 sequences in total; 15% to 20% of them show up just once. The ten top clones hold approximately 1.5% of the sample. Material: CD4+ T cells from blood. These receptors all stem from a human donor in good health.

The CDR3 DNA sequence: TGCAGCTTGACTGGCGGGAGGCTGAGCAATGAGCAGTTCTTC. Its protein is CSLTGGRLSNEQFF. The V gene is TRBV29-1, the J gene TRBJ2-1, with TRBD2 matching over 8 bases. CDR3 size: 14 residues. The germline V gene encodes CDR1 SQVTM and CDR2 ANQGSEA. The trim removed 8 bases at V and 6 bases at J, leaving 12 bases unmatched.

The chain couples TRBV20-1 to TRBJ2-7; unclear D gene. CDR3 size: 12 residues. The germline CDR1 and CDR2 sequences are DFQATT and SNEGSKA (reference sequence). The V end was cut by 0 bases, the J end by 3 bases, with 6 bases between. CDR3 DNA: TGCAGTGCTAGAGAGAAGCACTACGAGCAGTACTTC. Its translation is CSAREKHYEQYF.

Notes on this clonotype: This may stem from a read error, because a much larger clone lies one nucleotide away. The chain links TRBV20-1 to TRBJ1-2; D gene uncertain. CDR1 is DFQATT and CDR2 is SNEGSKA in the germline V gene (reference sequence). Trimming removed 0 bases from V and 0 bases from J, with 11 bases in between. The CDR3 runs to 15 residues. CDR3 sequence (DNA): TGCAGTGCTAGAGATTCCGGGATGTCTAACTATGGCTACACCTTC. It translates to CSARDSGMSNYGYTF.

Many counts were recorded for this clonotype. The V and J genes are TRBV6-1 and TRBJ2-2; D call uncertain. There are 14 residues in the CDR3. CDR1 and CDR2 from the germline V gene are MNHNS and SASEGT. V was cut by 6 bases and J by 6 bases, with 14 bases left in between. CDR3 sequence: CASSHPVLAGELFF. CDR3 bases: TGTGCCAGCAGCCATCCCGTTCTGGCCGGGGAGCTGTTTTTT.

The rearrangement links TRBV5-4 to TRBJ1-6; 9 bases are shared with TRBD1. The CDR3 is made up of 15 amino acids. Germline loops: CDR1 SGHNT, CDR2 YYREEE (reference sequence). Trimming at V came to 0 bases and at J to 9 bases, leaving 4 bases not matched to a gene. Here the CDR3 DNA reads TGTGCCAGCAGCTTGGCCGGGACAGGGAGTTCACCCCTCCACTTT. Amino acids: CASSLAGTGSSPLHF.

This clonotype was seen a handful of times. The chain joins TRBV30 to TRBJ1-2, with D uncertain. V was pared by 3 bases and J by 8 bases, with 13 bases between. The germline V gene encodes CDR1 GTSNPN and CDR2 SVGIG (reference sequence). There are 12 residues in the CDR3. The CDR3 bases are TGTGCCTGGAGAAGGGCTTGGCAGGGCTACACCTTC. Amino acids: CAWRRAWQGYTF.

This clonotype was seen repeatedly, ten times or more. The chain joins TRBV30 to TRBJ1-1; the D is unclear. Trimming shortened V by 5 bases and J by 1 base, and 11 bases separated the two germline ends. The CDR3 runs 13 residues. Germline CDR1 reads GTSNPN; CDR2 reads SVGIG (reference sequence). The CDR3: CAWEYGRNTEAFF. The CDR3 region has the DNA TGTGCCTGGGAGTACGGCAGGAACACTGAAGCTTTCTTT.

V usage is TRBV20-1 and J usage is TRBJ2-1; tentatively, D is TRBD1 (5 bases). CDR1 and CDR2 from the germline V gene are DFQATT and SNEGSKA (reference sequence). The V and J ends lost 3 bases and 6 bases respectively, with 12 bases between them. CDR3 size: 13 residues. For the CDR3, the DNA is TGCAGTGCTAGTGGCGACAGCCGCAATGAGCAGTTCTTC. Its translation is CSASGDSRNEQFF.

The rearrangement links TRBV19 to TRBJ2-3; D gene uncertain. CDR1 LNHDA and CDR2 SQIVND come from the germline V gene (reference sequence). This CDR3 spans 13 amino acids. V was shortened by 7 bases and J by 0 bases, with 8 bases between the two germline ends. The CDR3 DNA reads TGTGCCAGTATGGCTCTGAGCACAGATACGCAGTATTTT. This codes for CASMALSTDTQYF. The complete variable domain, with remaining parts taken from reference TRBV19 and TRBJ2-3, reads DGGITQSPKYLFRKEGQNVTLSCEQNLNHDAMYWYRQDPGQGLRLIYYSQIVNDFQKGDIAEGYSVSREKKESFPLTVTSAQKNPTAFYLCASMALSTDTQYFGPGTRLTVL.

This clonotype has a count of ten or more. V is TRBV7-9 and J is TRBJ2-2; 11 nucleotides match TRBD2. Germline V CDR1 and CDR2: SEHNR, FQNEAQ (reference sequence). Trimming took 5 bases from V and 6 from J; bases not matched to a gene: 5. The CDR3 totals 15 residues. This CDR3 is CASSQLAGGAGELFF. Written as DNA, the CDR3 is TGTGCCAGCAGCCAGCTAGCGGGAGGCGCCGGGGAGCTGTTTTTT.

This clonotype was seen ten or more times. The chain uses TRBV13 and TRBJ1-5, with D tentatively TRBD1 (5 bases). CDR1 and CDR2 from the germline V gene are PRHDT and FYEKMQ (reference sequence). Trimming stripped 5 bases from V and 2 bases from J, with 13 bases between. The CDR3 is 15 residues long. CDR3 sequence (DNA): TGTGCCAGCAGCCCCGGGGCGCCGGGCAATCAGCCCCAGCATTTT. Protein product: CASSPGAPGNQPQHF.

V and J are TRBV19 and TRBJ1-2; 8 positions agree with TRBD1. Trimming took 9 bases from V and 7 from J; bases not matched to a gene: 10. This CDR3 has 13 amino acids. Germline-derived CDR1 and CDR2 are LNHDA and SQIVND (reference sequence). CDR3 protein: CASRQGAFLGYTF. CDR3 nucleotides: TGTGCCAGCAGGCAGGGGGCATTTCTTGGCTACACCTTC.

This clonotype was counted a few times. The chain uses TRBV20-1 and TRBJ1-5, with 8 nucleotides matching TRBD1. Germline loops: CDR1 DFQATT, CDR2 SNEGSKA (reference sequence). The CDR3 contains 15 residues. Trimming at V came to 1 base and at J to 6 bases, leaving 8 bases not matched to a gene. In DNA form, the CDR3 reads TGCAGTGCTAGAGCCGATCTTGACAGGGGTCAGCCCCAGCATTTT. Its protein is CSARADLDRGQPQHF.

V gene TRBV10-3 combines with J gene TRBJ2-7; 9 bases map to TRBD1. Germline V lookup: CDR1 ENHRY, CDR2 SYGVKD. V trimming: 6 bases; J trimming: 5 bases; junction bases outside the gene matches: 5. CDR3 length: 13 amino acids. The CDR3 DNA follows: TGTGCCATCAGCCCGGGACAGGGTAACGAGCAGTACTTC. Its protein product is CAISPGQGNEQYF.

At least ten counts were recorded for this clonotype. The genes are TRBV7-8 and TRBJ1-2, with 7 bases lining up with TRBD1. The germline V gene has CDR1 SGHVS and CDR2 FQNEAQ. With 2 bases clipped from V and 4 bases from J, the junction kept 7 bases outside the gene matches. This CDR3 is built from 15 residues. Here the CDR3 reads CASSLTRQGGYGYTF. The DNA for the CDR3 is TGTGCCAGCAGCTTAACTAGACAGGGAGGCTATGGCTACACCTTC. The variable domain in full, completed from reference TRBV7-8 and TRBJ1-2, reads GAGVSQSPRYKVAKRGQDVALRCDPISGHVSLFWYQQALGQGPEFLTYFQNEAQLDKSGLPSDRFFAERPEGSVSTLKIQRTQQEDSAVYLCASSLTRQGGYGYTFGSGTRLTVV.

The chain combines TRBV19 with TRBJ1-5; D not resolved. With 5 bases removed from V and 7 bases from J, the gap between germline ends came to 12 bases. This CDR3 is 13 amino acids long. Germline CDR1 and CDR2: LNHDA and SQIVND (reference sequence). The CDR3 sequence is CASSSGVKQPQHF. CDR3 DNA sequence: TGTGCCAGTAGTTCCGGGGTGAAACAGCCCCAGCATTTT.

In DNA form, the CDR3 reads TGCAGCGTAGAACTAGCGTACCAAGAGACCCAGTACTTC. Amino acids: CSVELAYQETQYF. The chain links TRBV29-1 to TRBJ2-5; the match to TRBD2 covers 7 bases. There are 13 residues in the CDR3. With V trimmed by 6 bases and J by 0 bases, 4 bases remained unmatched. Germline CDR1 is SQVTM and CDR2 is ANQGSEA.

This clonotype turned up a few times. CDR3 sequence (DNA): TGTGCCAGCAGCCACGGCAGGGCTAACTATGGCTACACCTTC. Translation: CASSHGRANYGYTF. The chain is built from TRBV3-1 and TRBJ1-2; a possible D gene is TRBD1 (5 bases). Germline V lookup: CDR1 LGHDT, CDR2 YNNKEL (reference sequence). V was pared by 3 bases and J by 0 bases, with 8 bases between. The CDR3 loop spans 14 amino acids.

This clonotype occurred many times. The chain is built from TRBV5-1 and TRBJ1-6; D perhaps matches TRBD1 (5 bases). The CDR3 totals 14 residues. Trimming shortened V by 0 bases and J by 8 bases, and 9 bases separated the two germline ends. Germline V gene data show CDR1 as SGHRS and CDR2 as YFSETQ. DNA for the CDR3: TGCGCCAGCAGCTTGGTTCAGGGCGATTCACCCCTCCACTTT. Its protein is CASSLVQGDSPLHF.

Only a few counts were recorded for this clonotype. V is TRBV7-9 and J is TRBJ2-5, with no clear D. Between the trimmed V and J ends, which lost 5 bases and 3 bases, there was a span of 10 bases. Germline assignment: CDR1 SEHNR and CDR2 FQNEAQ (reference sequence). This CDR3 is built from 13 residues. CDR3 nucleotides: TGTGCCAGCAGCCCGAACCAAGAAGAGACCCAGTACTTC. Amino acid sequence: CASSPNQEETQYF. Drawing the rest from reference TRBV7-9 and TRBJ2-5, the complete variable domain is DTGVSQNPRHKITKRGQNVTFRCDPISEHNRLYWYRQTLGQGPEFLTYFQNEAQLEKSRLLSDRFSAERPKGSFSTLEIQRTEQGDSAMYLCASSPNQEETQYFGPGTRLLVL.

Comment on this clonotype: A junction end diverges from the germline sequence, so it may reflect a read error. This rearrangement joins TRBV7-7 to TRBJ1-5; D ambiguous. This CDR3 is built from 18 residues. CDR1 and CDR2 from the germline V gene are SSHAT and FNYEAQ (reference sequence). In nucleotides, the CDR3 is TGTGCTAGCAGCTTAAATTCGGTGTTTCAAGAAGGCAATCAGCCCCAGCATTTT. This gives the protein CASSLNSVFQEGNQPQHF.

The chain links TRBV6-6 to TRBJ1-1; D is unclear. In germline, CDR1 is MNHNY, CDR2 SVGAGI (reference sequence). The V and J ends lost 5 bases and 1 base respectively, with 5 bases between them. The CDR3 extends over 12 amino acids. The CDR3 loop reads CASSRTNTEAFF. CDR3 sequence (DNA): TGTGCCAGCAGTCGTACGAACACTGAAGCTTTCTTT.

This chain joins TRBV30 and TRBJ1-5, with 10 bases lining up with TRBD1. The CDR3 contains 15 residues. With V trimmed by 3 bases and J by 5 bases, 7 bases remained unmatched. Germline V gene data show CDR1 as GTSNPN and CDR2 as SVGIG (reference sequence). Here the CDR3 DNA reads TGTGCCTGGAGGGGAGCCGGGACAGGGGATCAGCCCCAGCATTTT. This translates into CAWRGAGTGDQPQHF.

A few counts support this clonotype. The chain links TRBV18 to TRBJ1-5; D might be TRBD1 (5 bases). V was trimmed by 2 bases and J by 3 bases, leaving 8 bases between them. This CDR3 contains 14 residues. From germline, CDR1 is KGHSH and CDR2 LQKENI. CDR3 loop: CASSPSGLNQPQHF. Written as DNA, the CDR3 is TGTGCCAGCTCACCATCGGGGCTCAATCAGCCCCAGCATTTT.

In its sample, this clonotype was seen many times. The rearrangement uses TRBV4-3 and TRBJ1-4, with D hard to call. V dropped 0 bases and J dropped 0 bases, with 8 bases sitting between them. Germline lookup yields CDR1 LGHNA and CDR2 YSLEER. The CDR3 totals 16 residues. The CDR3 loop reads CASSQDPQSTNEKLFF. CDR3 DNA: TGCGCCAGCAGCCAAGATCCGCAGTCAACTAATGAAAAACTGTTTTTT.

The chain recombines TRBV12-3 or TRBV12-4 with TRBJ2-5; D is unclear. Trimming took 8 bases from V and 3 from J, leaving 16 bases between them. The CDR3 spans 14 residues. CDR3 region: CASSPSRFKETQYF. The CDR3 DNA is TGTGCCAGCTCCCCCTCACGATTTAAAGAGACCCAGTACTTC.

This chain uses TRBV27 with TRBJ2-4; TRBD2 matches 10 bases. V gave up 5 bases and J gave up 2 bases; unmatched junction bases: 6. The CDR3 is made up of 16 amino acids. Germline assignment: CDR1 MNHEY and CDR2 SMNVEV (reference sequence). The CDR3 loop is CASSPLGLASKNIQYF. The CDR3 bases are TGTGCCAGCAGTCCATTGGGACTAGCGTCCAAAAACATTCAGTACTTC.